The T cell receptor (beta chain) described here comes from a study of beta chain features in type 1 diabetes. Whole-study context: On cell yields, gender and age, patients and healthy donors were similar. Study results and limitations: In every one of the four CD4+ subsets, TCRB CDR3s were moderately but significantly shorter in Type 1 diabetes patients.

Every isolated RNA sample was fully reverse transcribed, so sequencing captured expressed TCRB transcripts. Assay used: immunoSEQ multiplex PCR; TCRdb lists only in-frame clones, some missing. The sample holds around 360,000 clones; roughly 12% are singletons and the top ten take about 0.01%. This clone was seen a handful of times. Antigen: not known. The CDR3 spans 13 residues. The germline V gene encodes CDR1 SEHNR and CDR2 FQNEAQ (reference sequence). V shed 4 bases and J shed 8 bases, with 14 bases lying between them. Sequenced material: naive CD4+ T cells from blood. This chain connects TRBV7-9 to TRBJ1-2; no firm D call. This receptor was taken from a woman younger than 30 with type 1 diabetes. DNA of the CDR3: TGTGCCAGCAGCTCCCGGGAAGGGTTAGGCTACACCTTC. Protein product: CASSSREGLGYTF.